This T cell receptor beta chain originates from a study of T cells in Graves' hyperthyroidism and ophthalmopathy. Amplified regions were TCR beta CDR3 sequences from RNA transcripts. Initially, a first-round RT-PCR of the TCR CDR3 employed the HTBI primer set. TCRdb processed the multiplex PCR reads anew with MiXCR; each CDR3 protein has one entry. In the table there are fewer than 500,000 distinct CDR3 sequences, about 14% of which are singletons. In this sample, this clonotype turned up many times. V shed 0 bases and J shed 7 bases, with 12 bases lying between them. The CDR3 loop spans 14 amino acids. Germline CDR1 and CDR2: SGHVS and FNYEAQ.

Material for sequencing was blood. The sequence was collected from a woman aged 25 to 39 with Graves' ophthalmopathy. The V and J genes are TRBV7-6 and TRBJ1-2; D remains unclear. The CDR3 DNA is TGTGCCAGCAGCTTAGCGGACTCGGATAGTGGCTACACCTTC. Its protein is CASSLADSDSGYTF. The whole variable domain, remainder taken from reference TRBV7-6 and TRBJ1-2, is GAGVSQSPRYKVTKRGQDVALRCDPISGHVSLYWYRQALGQGPEFLTYFNYEAQQDKSGLPNDRFSAERPEGSISTLTIQRTEQRDSAMYRCASSLADSDSGYTFGSGTRLTVV.